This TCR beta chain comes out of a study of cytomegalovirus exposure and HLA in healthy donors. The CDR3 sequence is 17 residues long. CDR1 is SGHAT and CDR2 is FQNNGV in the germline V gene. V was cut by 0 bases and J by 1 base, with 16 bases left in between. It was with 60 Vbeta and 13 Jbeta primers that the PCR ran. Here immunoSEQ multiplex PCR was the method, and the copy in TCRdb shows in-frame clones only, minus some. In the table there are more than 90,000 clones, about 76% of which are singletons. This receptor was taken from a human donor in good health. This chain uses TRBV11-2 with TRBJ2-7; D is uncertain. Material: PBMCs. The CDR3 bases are TGTGCCAGCAGCTTAGATTCGGGTTCCGCTCAATCCTACGAGCAGTACTTC. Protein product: CASSLDSGSAQSYEQYF.